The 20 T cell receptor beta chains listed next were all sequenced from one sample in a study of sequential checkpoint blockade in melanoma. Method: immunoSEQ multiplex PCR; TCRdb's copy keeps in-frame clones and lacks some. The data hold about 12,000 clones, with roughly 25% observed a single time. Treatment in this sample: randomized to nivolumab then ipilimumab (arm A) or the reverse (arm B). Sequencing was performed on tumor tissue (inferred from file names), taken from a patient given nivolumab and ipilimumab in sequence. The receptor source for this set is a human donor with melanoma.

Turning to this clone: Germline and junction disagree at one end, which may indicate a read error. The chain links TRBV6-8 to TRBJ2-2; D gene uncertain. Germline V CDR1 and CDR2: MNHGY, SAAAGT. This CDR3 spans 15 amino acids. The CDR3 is CAISVRGSPTGELFF. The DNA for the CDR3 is TGTGCCATCAGTGTGAGAGGCAGTCCCACCGGGGAGCTGTTTTTT.

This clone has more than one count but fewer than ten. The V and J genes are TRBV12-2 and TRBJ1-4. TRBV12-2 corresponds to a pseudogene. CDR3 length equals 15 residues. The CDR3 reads CASRLDGYANEKLFF. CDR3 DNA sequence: TGTGCAAGTCGCTTAGACGGGTATGCTAATGAAAAACTGTTTTTT.

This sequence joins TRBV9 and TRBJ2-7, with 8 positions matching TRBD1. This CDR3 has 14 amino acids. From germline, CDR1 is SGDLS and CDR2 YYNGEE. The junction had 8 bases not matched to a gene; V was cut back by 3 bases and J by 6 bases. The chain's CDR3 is CASSGQTGAAEQYF. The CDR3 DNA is TGTGCCAGCAGCGGCCAGACAGGGGCGGCCGAGCAGTACTTC.

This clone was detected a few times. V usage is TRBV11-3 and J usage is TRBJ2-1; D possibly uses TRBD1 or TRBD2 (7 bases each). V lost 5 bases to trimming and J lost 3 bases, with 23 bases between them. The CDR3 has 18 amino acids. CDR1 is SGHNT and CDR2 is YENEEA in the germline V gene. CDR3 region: CASSQRRGGPRIYNEQFF. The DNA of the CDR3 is TGTGCCAGCAGCCAACGCAGGGGGGGCCCTCGTATCTACAATGAGCAGTTCTTC.

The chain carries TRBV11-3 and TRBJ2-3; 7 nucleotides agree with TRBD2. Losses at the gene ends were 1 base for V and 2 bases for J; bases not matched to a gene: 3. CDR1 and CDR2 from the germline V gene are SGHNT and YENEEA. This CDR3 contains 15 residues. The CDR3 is CASSLVGGITDTQYF. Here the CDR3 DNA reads TGTGCCAGCAGCTTAGTCGGGGGGATCACAGATACGCAGTATTTT.

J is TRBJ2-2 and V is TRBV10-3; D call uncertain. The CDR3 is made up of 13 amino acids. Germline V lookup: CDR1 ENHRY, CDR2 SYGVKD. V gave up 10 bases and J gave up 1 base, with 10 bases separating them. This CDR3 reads CATATRNTGELFF. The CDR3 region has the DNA TGTGCCACCGCGACAAGGAACACCGGGGAGCTGTTTTTT.

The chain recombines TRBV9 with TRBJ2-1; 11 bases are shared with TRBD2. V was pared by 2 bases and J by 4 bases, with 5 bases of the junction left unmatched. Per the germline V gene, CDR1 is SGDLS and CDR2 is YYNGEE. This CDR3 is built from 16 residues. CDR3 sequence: CASSVLAGGPYNEQFF. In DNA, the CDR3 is TGTGCCAGCAGCGTCCTAGCGGGGGGACCATACAATGAGCAGTTCTTC. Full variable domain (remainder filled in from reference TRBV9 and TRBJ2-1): DSGVTQTPKHLITATGQRVTLRCSPRSGDLSVYWYQQSLDQGLQFLIQYYNGEERAKGNILERFSAQQFPDLHSELNLSSLELGDSALYFCASSVLAGGPYNEQFFGPGTRLTVL.

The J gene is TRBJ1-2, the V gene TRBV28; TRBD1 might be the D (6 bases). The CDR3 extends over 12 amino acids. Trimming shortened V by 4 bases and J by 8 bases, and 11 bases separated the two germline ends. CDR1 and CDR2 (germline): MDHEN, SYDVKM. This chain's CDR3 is CASSWGRGGYTF. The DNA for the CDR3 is TGTGCCAGCAGTTGGGGGCGGGGAGGCTACACCTTC.

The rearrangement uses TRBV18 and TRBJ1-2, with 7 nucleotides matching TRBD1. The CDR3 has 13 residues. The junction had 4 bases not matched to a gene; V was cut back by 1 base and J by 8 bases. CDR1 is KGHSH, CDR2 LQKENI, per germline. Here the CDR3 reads CASSPLTGEGYTF. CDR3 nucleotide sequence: TGTGCCAGCTCACCACTAACAGGGGAAGGCTACACCTTC. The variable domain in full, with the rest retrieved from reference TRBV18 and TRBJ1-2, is NAGVMQNPRHLVRRRGQEARLRCSPMKGHSHVYWYRQLPEEGLKFMVYLQKENIIDESGMPKERFSAEFPKEGPSILRIQQVVRGDSAAYFCASSPLTGEGYTFGSGTRLTVV.

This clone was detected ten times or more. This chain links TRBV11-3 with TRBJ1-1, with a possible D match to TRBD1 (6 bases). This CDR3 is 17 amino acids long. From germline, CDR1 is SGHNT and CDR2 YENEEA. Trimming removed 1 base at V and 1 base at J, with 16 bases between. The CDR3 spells CASSLVRGIGGNTEAFF. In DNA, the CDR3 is TGTGCCAGCAGCTTAGTGAGGGGGATAGGTGGGAACACTGAAGCTTTCTTT.

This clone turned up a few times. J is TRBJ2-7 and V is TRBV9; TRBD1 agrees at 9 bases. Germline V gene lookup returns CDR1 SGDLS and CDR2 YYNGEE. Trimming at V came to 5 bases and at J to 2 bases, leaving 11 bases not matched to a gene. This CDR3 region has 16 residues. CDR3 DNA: TGTGCCAGCAGTTACCTCCGGACAGGGGTTCCCTACGAGCAGTACGTC. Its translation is CASSYLRTGVPYEQYV.

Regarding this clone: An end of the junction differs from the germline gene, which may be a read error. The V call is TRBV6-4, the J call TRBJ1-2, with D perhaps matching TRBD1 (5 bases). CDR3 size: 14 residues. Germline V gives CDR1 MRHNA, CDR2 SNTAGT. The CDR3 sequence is CAISRLAGPYGYTF. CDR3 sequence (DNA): TGTGCCATCAGTCGGTTGGCGGGGCCATATGGCTACACCTTC.

The CDR3: CASSEGQNTGELFF. The CDR3 DNA is TGTGCCAGCAGTGAAGGGCAGAACACCGGGGAGCTGTTTTTT. The gene calls are TRBV6-7 and TRBJ2-2; D is unclear. TRBV6-7 is filed as an ORF, its function uncertain. This CDR3 contains 14 residues. Trimming left V 5 bases short and J 1 base short, with 8 bases between.

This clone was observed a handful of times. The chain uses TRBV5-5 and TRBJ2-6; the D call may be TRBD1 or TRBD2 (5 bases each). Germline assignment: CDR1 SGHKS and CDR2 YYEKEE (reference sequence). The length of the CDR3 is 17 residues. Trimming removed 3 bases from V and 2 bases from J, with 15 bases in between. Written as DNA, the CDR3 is TGTGCCAGCAGCTCTGAGGGGCGTAAACCTGGGGCCAACGTCCTGACTTTC. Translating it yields CASSSEGRKPGANVLTF.

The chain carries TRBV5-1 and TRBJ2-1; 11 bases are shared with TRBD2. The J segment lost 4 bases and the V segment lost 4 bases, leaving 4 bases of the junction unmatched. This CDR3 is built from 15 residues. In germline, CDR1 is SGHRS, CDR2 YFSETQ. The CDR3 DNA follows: TGCGCCAGCAGCAGACTAGCGGGATTTTACAATGAGCAGTTCTTC. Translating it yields CASSRLAGFYNEQFF. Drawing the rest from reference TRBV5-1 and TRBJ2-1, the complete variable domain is KAGVTQTPRYLIKTRGQQVTLSCSPISGHRSVSWYQQTPGQGLQFLFEYFSETQRNKGNFPGRFSGRQFSNSRSEMNVSTLELGDSALYLCASSRLAGFYNEQFFGPGTRLTVL.

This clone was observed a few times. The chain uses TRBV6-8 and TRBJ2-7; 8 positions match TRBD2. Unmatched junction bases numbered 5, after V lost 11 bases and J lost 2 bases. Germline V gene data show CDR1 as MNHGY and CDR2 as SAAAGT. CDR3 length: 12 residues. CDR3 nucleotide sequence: TGTGCCTCCGGGGGGGGACCCTACGAGCAGTACGTC. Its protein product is CASGGGPYEQYV.

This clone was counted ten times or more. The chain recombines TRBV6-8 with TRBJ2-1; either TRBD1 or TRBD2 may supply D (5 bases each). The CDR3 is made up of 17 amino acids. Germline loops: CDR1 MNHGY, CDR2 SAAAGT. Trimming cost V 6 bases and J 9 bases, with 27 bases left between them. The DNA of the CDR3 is TGTGCCAGCAGAACTCCGGGACGCGAAGGCCTCTACGGTGAGCAGTTCTTC. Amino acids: CASRTPGREGLYGEQFF.

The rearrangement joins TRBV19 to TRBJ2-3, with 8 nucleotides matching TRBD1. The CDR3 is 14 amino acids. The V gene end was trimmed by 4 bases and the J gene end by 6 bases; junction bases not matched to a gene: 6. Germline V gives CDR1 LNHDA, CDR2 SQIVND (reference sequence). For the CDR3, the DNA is TGTGCCAGTAGTAGAAGCAGGGGGCGGGATACGCAGTATTTT. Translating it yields CASSRSRGRDTQYF.

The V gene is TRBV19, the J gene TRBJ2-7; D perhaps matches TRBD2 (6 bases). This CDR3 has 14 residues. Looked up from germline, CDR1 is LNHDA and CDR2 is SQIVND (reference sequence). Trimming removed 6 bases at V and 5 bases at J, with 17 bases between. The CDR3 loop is CASRVGLASDEQYF. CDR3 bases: TGTGCCAGTAGAGTGGGACTTGCCTCGGACGAGCAGTACTTC.

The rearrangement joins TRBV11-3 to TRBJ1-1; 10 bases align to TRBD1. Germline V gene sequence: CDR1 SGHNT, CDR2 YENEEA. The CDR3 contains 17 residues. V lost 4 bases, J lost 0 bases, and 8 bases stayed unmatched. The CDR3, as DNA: TGTGCCAGCAGCTCGGTGGGGGGACAGGGGTTGAACACTGAAGCTTTCTTT. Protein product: CASSSVGGQGLNTEAFF.